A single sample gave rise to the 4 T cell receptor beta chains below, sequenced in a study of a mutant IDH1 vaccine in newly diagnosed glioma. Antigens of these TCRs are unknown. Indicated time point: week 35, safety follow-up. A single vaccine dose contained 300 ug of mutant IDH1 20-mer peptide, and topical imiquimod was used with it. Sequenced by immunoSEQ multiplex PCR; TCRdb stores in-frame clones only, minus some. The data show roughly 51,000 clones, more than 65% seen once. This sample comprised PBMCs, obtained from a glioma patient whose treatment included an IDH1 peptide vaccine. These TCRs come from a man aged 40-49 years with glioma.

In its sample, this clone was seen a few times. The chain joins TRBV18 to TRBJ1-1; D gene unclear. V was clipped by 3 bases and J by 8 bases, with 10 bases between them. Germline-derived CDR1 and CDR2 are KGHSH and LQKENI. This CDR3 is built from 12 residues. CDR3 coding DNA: TGTGCCAGCTCACCGCTACCCAGAGAAGCTTTCTTT. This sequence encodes CASSPLPREAFF.

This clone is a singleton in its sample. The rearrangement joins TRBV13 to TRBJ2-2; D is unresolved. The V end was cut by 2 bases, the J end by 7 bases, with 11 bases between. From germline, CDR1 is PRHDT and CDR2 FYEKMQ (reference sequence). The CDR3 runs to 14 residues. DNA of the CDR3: TGTGCCAGCAGCTTATCTCCTCAAGACGGGGAGCTGTTTTTT. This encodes CASSLSPQDGELFF.

Here the CDR3 DNA reads TGTGCCAGCAGCGTAGGAGCAAGCGGGGGGGGCTACGAGCAGTACTTC. Its translation is CASSVGASGGGYEQYF. The rearrangement uses TRBV9 and TRBJ2-7; 10 bases line up with TRBD2. Per germline, CDR1 SGDLS and CDR2 YYNGEE. The CDR3 is 16 residues long. Losses at the gene ends were 0 bases for V and 3 bases for J; bases not matched to a gene: 6. The variable domain in full, completed from reference TRBV9 and TRBJ2-7, reads DSGVTQTPKHLITATGQRVTLRCSPRSGDLSVYWYQQSLDQGLQFLIQYYNGEERAKGNILERFSAQQFPDLHSELNLSSLELGDSALYFCASSVGASGGGYEQYFGPGTRLTVT.

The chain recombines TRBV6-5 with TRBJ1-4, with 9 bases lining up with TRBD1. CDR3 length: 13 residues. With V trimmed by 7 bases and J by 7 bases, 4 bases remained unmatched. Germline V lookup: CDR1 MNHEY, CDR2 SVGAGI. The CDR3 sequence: CASKGQGAEKLFF. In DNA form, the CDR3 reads TGTGCCAGCAAGGGACAGGGTGCTGAAAAACTGTTTTTT.